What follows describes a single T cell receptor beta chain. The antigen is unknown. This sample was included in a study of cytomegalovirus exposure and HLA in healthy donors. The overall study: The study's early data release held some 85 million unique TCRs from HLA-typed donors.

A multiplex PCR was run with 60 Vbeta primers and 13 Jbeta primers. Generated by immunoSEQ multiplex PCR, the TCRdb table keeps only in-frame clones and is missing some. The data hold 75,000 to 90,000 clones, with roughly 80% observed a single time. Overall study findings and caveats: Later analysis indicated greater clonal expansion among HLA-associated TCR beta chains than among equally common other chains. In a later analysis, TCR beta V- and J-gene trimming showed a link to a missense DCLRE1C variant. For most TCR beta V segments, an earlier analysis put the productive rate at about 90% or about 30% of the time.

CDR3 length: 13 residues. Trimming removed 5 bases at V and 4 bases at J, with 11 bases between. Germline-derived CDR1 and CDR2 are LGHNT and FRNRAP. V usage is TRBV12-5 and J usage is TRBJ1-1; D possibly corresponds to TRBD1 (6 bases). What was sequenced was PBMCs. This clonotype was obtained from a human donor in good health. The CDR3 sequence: CASGLTQGTEAFF. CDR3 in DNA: TGTGCTAGTGGTCTGACACAGGGCACTGAAGCTTTCTTT.